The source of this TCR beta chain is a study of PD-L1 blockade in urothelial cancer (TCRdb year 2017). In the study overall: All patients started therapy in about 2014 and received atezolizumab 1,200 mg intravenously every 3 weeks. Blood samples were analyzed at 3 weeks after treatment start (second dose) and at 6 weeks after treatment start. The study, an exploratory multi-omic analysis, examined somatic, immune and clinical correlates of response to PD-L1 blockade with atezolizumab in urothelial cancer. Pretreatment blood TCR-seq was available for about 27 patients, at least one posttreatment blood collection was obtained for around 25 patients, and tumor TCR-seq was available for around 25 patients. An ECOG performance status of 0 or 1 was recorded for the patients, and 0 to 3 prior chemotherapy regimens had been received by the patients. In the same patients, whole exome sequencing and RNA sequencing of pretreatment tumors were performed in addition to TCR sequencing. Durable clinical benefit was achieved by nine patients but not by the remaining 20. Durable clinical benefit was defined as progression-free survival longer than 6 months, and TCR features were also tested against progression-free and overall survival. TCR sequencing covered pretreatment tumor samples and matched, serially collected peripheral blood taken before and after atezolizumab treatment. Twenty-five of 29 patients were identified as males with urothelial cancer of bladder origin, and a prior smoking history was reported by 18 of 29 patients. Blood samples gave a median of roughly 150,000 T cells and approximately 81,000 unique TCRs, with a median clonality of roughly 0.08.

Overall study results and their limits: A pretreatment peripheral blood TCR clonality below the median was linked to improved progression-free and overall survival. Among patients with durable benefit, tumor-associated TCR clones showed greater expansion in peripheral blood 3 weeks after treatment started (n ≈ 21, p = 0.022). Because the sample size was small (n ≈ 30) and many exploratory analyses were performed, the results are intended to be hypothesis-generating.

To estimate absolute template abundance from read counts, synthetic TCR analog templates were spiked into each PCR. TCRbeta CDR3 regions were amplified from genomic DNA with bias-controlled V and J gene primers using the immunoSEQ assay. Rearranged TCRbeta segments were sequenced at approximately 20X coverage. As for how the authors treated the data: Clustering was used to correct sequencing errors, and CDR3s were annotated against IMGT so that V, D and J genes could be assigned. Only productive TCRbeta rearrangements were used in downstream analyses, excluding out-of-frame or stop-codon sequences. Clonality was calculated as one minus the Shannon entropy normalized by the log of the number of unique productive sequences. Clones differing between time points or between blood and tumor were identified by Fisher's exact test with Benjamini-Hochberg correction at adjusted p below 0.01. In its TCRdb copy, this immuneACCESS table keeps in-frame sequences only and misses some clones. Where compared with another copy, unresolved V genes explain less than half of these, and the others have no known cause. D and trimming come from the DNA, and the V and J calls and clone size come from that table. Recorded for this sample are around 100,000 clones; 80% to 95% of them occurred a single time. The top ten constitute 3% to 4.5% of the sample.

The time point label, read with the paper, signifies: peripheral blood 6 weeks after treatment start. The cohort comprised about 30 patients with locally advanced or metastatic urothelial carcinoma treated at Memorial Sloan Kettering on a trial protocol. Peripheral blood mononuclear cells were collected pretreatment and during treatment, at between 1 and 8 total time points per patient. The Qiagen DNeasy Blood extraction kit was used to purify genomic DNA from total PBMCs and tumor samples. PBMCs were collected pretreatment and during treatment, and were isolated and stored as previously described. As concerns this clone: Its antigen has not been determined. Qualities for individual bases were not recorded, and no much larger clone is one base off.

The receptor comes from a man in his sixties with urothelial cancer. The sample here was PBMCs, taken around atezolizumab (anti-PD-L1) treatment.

The nucleotides are TGTGCCATCAGTGAGTTCGAAGAGGGGGTGCTTGACGAGCAGTACTTC. This gives the protein CAISEFEEGVLDEQYF. The rearranged chain carries TRBV10-3 and TRBJ2-7; TRBD1 is perhaps the D gene, given 6 matching bases. The trim is 1 base for V and 5 bases for J, with a gap of 18 bases between the germline ends. Inclusive of the bounding cysteine and phenylalanine, the CDR3 is 16 residues long. The only DNA kept is the CDR3, 48 bases in frame from the first base. CDR1 is given as ENHRY and CDR2 as SYGVKD, both from the germline V gene.